This is a list of T cell receptor beta chains from one sample in a study of blood T cells in healthy people across ages. TCRdb passed the 5' RACE reads through MiXCR, listing each CDR3 protein once. The profile shows about 730,000 distinct CDR3 sequences, roughly 43% of them singletons. Sequencing was done on a sample of blood. The receptors originated from a woman in her sixties or seventies in good health. Both conserved end residues are part of each CDR3. Each record gives: V gene, D gene, J gene, clone size, CDR3 protein, CDR3 DNA. D genes are given only for firm matches. A row's size may be missing; if present it is once, few, many or a size class.

>TRBV29-1|-|TRBJ1-2|-
CSVMWEGGYTF
TGCAGCGTGATGTGGGAAGGTGGCTACACCTTC
>TRBV20-1|-|TRBJ2-7|-
CSANPVGYEQYF
TGCAGTGCTAACCCGGTGGGGTACGAGCAGTACTTC
>TRBV29-1|-|TRBJ2-2|-
CSVEAQGRPGELFF
TGCAGCGTTGAAGCCCAAGGGCGGCCCGGGGAGCTGTTTTTT
>TRBV4-2|TRBD1|TRBJ1-2|many
CASSQTGTGGNYGYTF
TGTGCCAGCAGCCAGACCGGGACAGGGGGTAACTATGGCTACACCTTC
>TRBV5-1|-|TRBJ1-4|-
CASRGYDRWTEKLFF
TGCGCCAGCAGGGGCTATGACAGGTGGACGGAAAAACTGTTTTTT
>TRBV9|-|TRBJ1-1|-
CASSLDINTEAFF
TGTGCCAGCAGCTTGGACATAAACACTGAAGCTTTCTTT
>TRBV12-3/TRBV12-4|-|TRBJ1-2|-
CASSEQGRGYTF
TGTGCCAGCAGTGAACAGGGTAGGGGCTACACCTTC
>TRBV6-6|TRBD1|TRBJ1-5|-
CASSCGTGNQPQHF
TGTGCCAGCAGTTGCGGGACAGGCAATCAGCCCCAGCATTTT
>TRBV29-1|TRBD1|TRBJ2-5|-
CSVEGWQGAIETQYF
TGCAGCGTTGAAGGGTGGCAGGGGGCTATAGAGACCCAGTACTTC
>TRBV5-1|TRBD2|TRBJ2-7|many
CASSATSGDYEQYF
TGCGCCAGCAGCGCGACTAGCGGGGACTACGAGCAGTACTTC
>TRBV5-1|-|TRBJ2-1|many
CASSLVGDEQFF
TGCGCCAGCAGCTTGGTGGGGGATGAGCAGTTCTTC
>TRBV7-6|-|TRBJ2-3|few
CASSLRTEGTDTQYF
TGTGCCAGCAGCTTAAGGACAGAGGGCACAGATACGCAGTATTTT
>TRBV7-8|-|TRBJ2-7|-
CASSLDYRDKGPYEQYF
TGTGCCAGCAGCTTAGACTATAGGGACAAGGGGCCCTACGAGCAGTACTTC
>TRBV27|-|TRBJ2-7|few
CASSLAYSVGSPYEQYF
TGTGCCAGCAGTTTAGCCTATTCGGTGGGGTCGCCCTACGAGCAGTACTTC
>TRBV29-1|TRBD1|TRBJ1-5|-
CSVEPGQGAFQPQHF
TGCAGCGTTGAGCCGGGACAGGGGGCCTTTCAGCCCCAGCATTTT
>TRBV20-1|TRBD1|TRBJ1-2|few
CSARHTGTGVSNYGYTF
TGCAGTGCTAGGCATACCGGGACAGGGGTCTCTAACTATGGCTACACCTTC
>TRBV24-1|-|TRBJ2-3|few
CATSDFGATDTQYF
TGTGCCACCAGTGATTTCGGCGCCACAGATACGCAGTATTTT
>TRBV5-1|TRBD2|TRBJ2-7|-
CASSMSGGASYEQYF
TGCGCCAGCAGCATGAGCGGGGGGGCCTCCTACGAGCAGTACTTC
>TRBV28|TRBD1|TRBJ2-7|-
CASRSVGTASYEQYF
TGTGCCAGCAGATCCGTTGGGACAGCTTCCTACGAGCAGTACTTC
>TRBV28|TRBD1|TRBJ2-5|-
CASSLYGQEETQYF
TGTGCCAGCAGTTTATACGGACAGGAAGAGACCCAGTACTTC
>TRBV25-1|TRBD2|TRBJ2-1|-
CASSELGGASGFQETQFF
TGTGCCAGCAGTGAATTGGGGGGGGCTAGCGGGTTCCAAGAGACCCAGTTCTTC
>TRBV4-3|TRBD1|TRBJ1-1|-
CASGTVGTEAFF
TGCGCCAGCGGGACAGTAGGGACTGAAGCTTTCTTT
>TRBV7-2|-|TRBJ2-1|-
CASSPRFENEQFF
TGTGCCAGCAGCCCCCGTTTCGAGAATGAGCAGTTCTTC
>TRBV24-1|TRBD1|TRBJ2-3|-
CATSDLQGASTDTQYF
TGTGCCACCAGTGATTTACAGGGGGCAAGCACAGATACGCAGTATTTT
>TRBV20-1|-|TRBJ2-5|many
CSASRDTTPAGETQYF
TGCAGTGCTAGCCGGGACACAACCCCGGCTGGGGAGACCCAGTACTTC
>TRBV5-1|TRBD1|TRBJ2-1|-
CASSLTATGGYNEQFF
TGCGCCAGCAGCTTGACGGCAACAGGGGGTTACAATGAGCAGTTCTTC
>TRBV20-1|TRBD2|TRBJ2-5|-
CSARRMREGGETQYF
TGCAGTGCTAGAAGGATGCGGGAGGGAGGAGAGACCCAGTACTTC
>TRBV29-1|-|TRBJ2-1|many
CSVKRAPGEGWAHEQFF
TGCAGCGTTAAACGGGCACCGGGGGAAGGCTGGGCCCATGAGCAGTTCTTC
>TRBV27|TRBD2|TRBJ2-5|few
CASSLLRGTSGFFQETQYF
TGTGCCAGCAGTTTACTCAGAGGGACTAGCGGGTTTTTTCAAGAGACCCAGTACTTC
>TRBV7-2|-|TRBJ2-1|-
CASSPTLMSSYNEQFF
TGTGCCAGCAGCCCCACCCTCATGAGCTCCTACAATGAGCAGTTCTTC
>TRBV24-1|-|TRBJ2-4|many
CATSDQQNIQYF
TGTGCCACCAGTGATCAGCAAAACATTCAGTACTTC
>TRBV7-2|-|TRBJ2-5|-
CASSAQRSHGTQYF
TGTGCCAGCAGCGCACAAAGGAGTCATGGTACCCAGTACTTC
>TRBV5-1|-|TRBJ2-7|-
CASSPAFTDPPGRNEQYF
TGCGCCAGCAGCCCGGCCTTCACGGACCCCCCTGGACGCAATGAGCAGTACTTC
>TRBV4-3|TRBD1|TRBJ2-1|-
CASSQVYTGGSYNEQFF
TGCGCCAGCAGCCAAGTTTATACAGGGGGCAGCTACAATGAGCAGTTCTTC